This TCR beta chain was sequenced for a study of blood T cell repertoires in COVID-19 (dated by TCRdb to the early 2020s). Regarding the research as a whole: The collaborator samples originated in the United States, Italy and Spain and spanned the acute and convalescent phases of COVID-19. Samples were obtained from the ongoing ImmuneRACE study (first 160 participants) and from over 1,000 subjects provided by 6 global collaborators. A freely available public database, intended as a resource for researchers studying the immune response to SARS-CoV-2, is where the repertoires were released. The dataset comprised deeply sampled blood TCRbeta repertoires from subjects exposed to, actively infected with, or recovered from COVID-19. The prospective study material was composed of cDNA or gDNA derived from T cells, B-cell-depleted T cells, or PBMCs. HLA class I and class II types, where available, came from metadata supplied by the sample provider rather than from assay-based typing. Nearly every sample came with metadata listing a de-identified subject ID, COVID-19 status, age in years and sex. Broader findings and caveats from the paper: Clinical and demographic metadata were provided uncurated, with the amount varying by source and participant.

Including cysteine and phenylalanine, the CDR3 has 15 amino acids. CDR3 DNA only is kept here, 45 bases in frame from base 1. From a lookup of the germline V gene, CDR1 and CDR2 are SGHVS and FNYEAQ. The germline V and J ends show losses of 6 bases and 6 bases respectively, and no gene match explains 6 bases of the junction. Remarks on this clone: There is no known antigen for this receptor. No base qualities exist here, and no much larger clone lies one base off it.

The immunoSEQ Assay, a bias-controlled multiplex PCR, was used to amplify TCRbeta CDR3 regions from genomic DNA. The study's processing was this. Nucleated cell counts per sample were estimated from amplification of reference gene primers within the assay. To quantify the absolute abundance of each unique TCRbeta CDR3 rearrangement, sequence reads were collapsed and filtered. Productive Simpson clonality was computed per sample as the square root of Simpson's diversity index over productive rearrangements. The table was pulled from immuneACCESS by TCRdb, which kept in-frame rearrangements only. Such tables lose some clones; where checked, under half of the loss comes from unresolved V genes, and the rest has no known cause. That table furnishes V, J and clone size, whereas the DNA furnished D and trimming. This sample comprises around 63,000 clones, around 77% of them detected only once. 4.5% to 5% of the sample belongs to the ten largest clones.

One collaborating source in Seattle enrolled patients while the patients were actively infected and followed the patients over time throughout the course of disease. Whole blood was collected in K2EDTA tubes by collaborating institutions according to the institutions' own protocols. For TCRbeta analysis, collaborators shipped samples in one of three forms: frozen whole blood, isolated PBMCs, or DNA extracted from either of those sample types. The clonotype originates from a woman in her 70s with COVID-19, enrolled during active disease. The receptor chain draws on TRBV7-6 and TRBJ1-6; TRBD1 agrees with 9 junctional bases. The sample consisted of peripheral blood. For the CDR3, the sequence is CASRRDRVLNSPLHF. The DNA reads TGTGCCAGCAGACGGGACAGGGTCCTTAATTCACCCCTCCACTTT.